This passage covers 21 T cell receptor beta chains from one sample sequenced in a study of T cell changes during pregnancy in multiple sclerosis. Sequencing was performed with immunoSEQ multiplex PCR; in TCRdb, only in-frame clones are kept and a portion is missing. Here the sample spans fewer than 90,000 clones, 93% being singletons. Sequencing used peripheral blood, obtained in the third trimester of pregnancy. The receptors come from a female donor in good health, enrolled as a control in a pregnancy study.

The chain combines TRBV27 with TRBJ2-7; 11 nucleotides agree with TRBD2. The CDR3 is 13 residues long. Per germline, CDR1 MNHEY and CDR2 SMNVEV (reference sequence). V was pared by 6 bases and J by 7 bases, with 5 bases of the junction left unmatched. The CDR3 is CASRTLAGAEQYF. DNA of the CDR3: TGTGCCAGCAGGACACTAGCGGGAGCGGAGCAGTACTTC.

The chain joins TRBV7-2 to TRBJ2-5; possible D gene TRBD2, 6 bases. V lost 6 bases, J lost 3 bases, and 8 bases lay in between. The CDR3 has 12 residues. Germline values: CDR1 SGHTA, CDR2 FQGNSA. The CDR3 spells CASRWREETQYF. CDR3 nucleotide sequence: TGTGCCAGCAGATGGAGGGAAGAGACCCAGTACTTC.

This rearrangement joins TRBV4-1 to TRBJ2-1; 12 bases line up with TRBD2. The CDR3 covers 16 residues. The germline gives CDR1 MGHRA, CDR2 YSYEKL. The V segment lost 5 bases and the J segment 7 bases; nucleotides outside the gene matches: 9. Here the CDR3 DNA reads TGCGCCAGCAGCTCTCGGACTAGCGGGACATGGAATGAGCAGTTCTTC. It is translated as CASSSRTSGTWNEQFF.

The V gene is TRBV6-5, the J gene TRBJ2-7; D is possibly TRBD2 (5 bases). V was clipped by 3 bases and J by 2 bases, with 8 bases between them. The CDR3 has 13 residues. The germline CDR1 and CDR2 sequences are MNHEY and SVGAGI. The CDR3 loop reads CASSYAGTYEQYF. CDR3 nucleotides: TGTGCCAGCAGTTATGCCGGGACCTACGAGCAGTACTTC.

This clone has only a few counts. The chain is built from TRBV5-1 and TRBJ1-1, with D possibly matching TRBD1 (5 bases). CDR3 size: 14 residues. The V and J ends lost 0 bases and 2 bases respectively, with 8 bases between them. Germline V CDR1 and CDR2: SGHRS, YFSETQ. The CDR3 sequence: CASSLGGGNTEAFF. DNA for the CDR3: TGCGCCAGCAGCTTGGGGGGGGGAAACACTGAAGCTTTCTTT.

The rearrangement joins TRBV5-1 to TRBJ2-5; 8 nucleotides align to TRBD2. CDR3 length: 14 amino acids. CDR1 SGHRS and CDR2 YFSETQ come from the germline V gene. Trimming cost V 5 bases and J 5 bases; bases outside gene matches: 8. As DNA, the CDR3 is TGCGCCAGCAGTGGGAGCGGGAGATTTGAGACCCAGTACTTC. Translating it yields CASSGSGRFETQYF.

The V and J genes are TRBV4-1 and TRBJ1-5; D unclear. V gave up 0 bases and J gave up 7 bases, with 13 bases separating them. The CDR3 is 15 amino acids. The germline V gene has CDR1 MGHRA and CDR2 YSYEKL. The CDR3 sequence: CASSQDPTTEQPQHF. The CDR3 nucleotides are TGCGCCAGCAGCCAAGATCCAACTACTGAACAGCCCCAGCATTTT.

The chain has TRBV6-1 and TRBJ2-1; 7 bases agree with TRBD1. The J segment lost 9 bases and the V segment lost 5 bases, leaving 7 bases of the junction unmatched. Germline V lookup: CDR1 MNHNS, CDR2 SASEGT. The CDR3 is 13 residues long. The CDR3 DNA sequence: TGTGCCAGCAGTCTAACAGGGGTGCTTGAGCAGTTCTTC. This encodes CASSLTGVLEQFF.

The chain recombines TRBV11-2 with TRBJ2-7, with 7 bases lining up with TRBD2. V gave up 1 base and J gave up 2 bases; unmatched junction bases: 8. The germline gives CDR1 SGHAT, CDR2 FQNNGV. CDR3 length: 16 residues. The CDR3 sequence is CASSLVFLAGPYEQYF. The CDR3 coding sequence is TGTGCCAGCAGCTTAGTATTCTTAGCGGGCCCCTACGAGCAGTACTTC.

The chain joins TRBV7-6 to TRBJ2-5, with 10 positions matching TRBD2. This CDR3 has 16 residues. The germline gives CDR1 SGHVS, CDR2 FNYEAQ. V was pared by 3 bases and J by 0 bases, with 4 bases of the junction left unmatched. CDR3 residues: CASSLSSGRYQETQYF. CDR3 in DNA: TGTGCCAGCAGCTTGAGTAGCGGGAGGTACCAAGAGACCCAGTACTTC.

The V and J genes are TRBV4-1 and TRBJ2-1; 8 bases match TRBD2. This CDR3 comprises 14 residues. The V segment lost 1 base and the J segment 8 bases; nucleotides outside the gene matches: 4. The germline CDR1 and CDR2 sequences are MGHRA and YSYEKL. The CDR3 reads CASSQAPAGDEQFF. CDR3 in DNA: TGCGCCAGCAGCCAAGCCCCAGCGGGAGATGAGCAGTTCTTC.

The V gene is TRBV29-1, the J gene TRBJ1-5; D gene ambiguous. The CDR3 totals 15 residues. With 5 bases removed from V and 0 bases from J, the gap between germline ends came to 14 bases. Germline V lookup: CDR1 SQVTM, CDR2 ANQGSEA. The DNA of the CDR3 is TGCAGCGTTAGTTACCCGGGAGCTAGCAATCAGCCCCAGCATTTT. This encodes CSVSYPGASNQPQHF.

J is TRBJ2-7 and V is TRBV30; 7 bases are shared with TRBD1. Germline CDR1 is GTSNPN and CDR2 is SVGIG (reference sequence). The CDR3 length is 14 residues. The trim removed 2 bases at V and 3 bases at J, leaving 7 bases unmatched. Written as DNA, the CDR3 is TGTGCCTGGAGTCTCGGGGCAGGGGGCTACGAGCAGTACTTC. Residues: CAWSLGAGGYEQYF.

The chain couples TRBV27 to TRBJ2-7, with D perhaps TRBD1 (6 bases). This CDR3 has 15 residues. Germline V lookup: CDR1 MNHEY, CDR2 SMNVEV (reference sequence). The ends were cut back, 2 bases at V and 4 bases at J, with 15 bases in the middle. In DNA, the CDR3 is TGTGCCAGCAGTTTAGTTCCAGGGGTCGGGTACGAGCAGTACTTC. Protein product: CASSLVPGVGYEQYF.

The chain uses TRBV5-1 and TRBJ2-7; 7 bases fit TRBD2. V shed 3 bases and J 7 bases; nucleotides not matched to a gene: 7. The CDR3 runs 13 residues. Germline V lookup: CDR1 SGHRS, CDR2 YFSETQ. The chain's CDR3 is CASSSWAGEEQYF. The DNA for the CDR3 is TGCGCCAGCAGCTCCTGGGCGGGGGAAGAGCAGTACTTC.

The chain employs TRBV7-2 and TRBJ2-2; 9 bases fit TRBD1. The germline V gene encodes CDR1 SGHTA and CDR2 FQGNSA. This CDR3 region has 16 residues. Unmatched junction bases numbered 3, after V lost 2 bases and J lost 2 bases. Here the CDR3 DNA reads TGTGCCAGCAGCTTATTGGGACAGGGAAACACCGGGGAGCTGTTTTTT. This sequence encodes CASSLLGQGNTGELFF.

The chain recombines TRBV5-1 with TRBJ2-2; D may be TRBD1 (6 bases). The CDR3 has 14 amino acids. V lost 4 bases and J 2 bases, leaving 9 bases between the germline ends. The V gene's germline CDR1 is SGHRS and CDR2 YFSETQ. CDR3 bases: TGCGCCAGCAGCGGGACACCTAACACCGGGGAGCTGTTTTTT. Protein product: CASSGTPNTGELFF. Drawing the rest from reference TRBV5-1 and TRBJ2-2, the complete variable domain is KAGVTQTPRYLIKTRGQQVTLSCSPISGHRSVSWYQQTPGQGLQFLFEYFSETQRNKGNFPGRFSGRQFSNSRSEMNVSTLELGDSALYLCASSGTPNTGELFFGEGSRLTVL.

CDR3 sequence reads: CASSFAQREGTDTQYF. The CDR3 nucleotides read TGTGCCAGCAGCTTTGCTCAGCGGGAGGGCACAGATACGCAGTATTTT. This chain uses TRBV5-4 with TRBJ2-3; 9 bases align to TRBD2. There are 16 residues in the CDR3. CDR1 is SGHNT and CDR2 is YYREEE in the germline V gene (reference sequence). Trimming removed 2 bases from V and 1 base from J; junction bases left unmatched: 5.

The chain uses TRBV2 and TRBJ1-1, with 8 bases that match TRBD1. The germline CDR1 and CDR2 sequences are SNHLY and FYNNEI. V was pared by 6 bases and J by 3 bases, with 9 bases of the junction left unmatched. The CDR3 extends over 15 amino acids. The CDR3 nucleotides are TGTGCCAGCAGGCTTCTACAGGGGGGGCACACTGAAGCTTTCTTT. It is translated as CASRLLQGGHTEAFF.

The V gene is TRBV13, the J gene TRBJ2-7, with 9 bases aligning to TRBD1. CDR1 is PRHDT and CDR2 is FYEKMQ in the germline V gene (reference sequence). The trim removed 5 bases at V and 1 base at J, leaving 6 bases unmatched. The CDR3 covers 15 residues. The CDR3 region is CASSRTGTGSYEQYF. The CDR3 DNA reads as TGTGCCAGCAGCCGTACCGGGACAGGGTCCTACGAGCAGTACTTC.

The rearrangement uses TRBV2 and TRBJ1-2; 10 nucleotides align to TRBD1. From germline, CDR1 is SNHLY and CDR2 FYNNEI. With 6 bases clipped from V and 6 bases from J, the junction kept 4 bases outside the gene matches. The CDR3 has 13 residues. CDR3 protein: CASRGDRGDGYTF. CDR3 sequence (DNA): TGTGCCAGCAGGGGGGACAGGGGCGATGGCTACACCTTC.